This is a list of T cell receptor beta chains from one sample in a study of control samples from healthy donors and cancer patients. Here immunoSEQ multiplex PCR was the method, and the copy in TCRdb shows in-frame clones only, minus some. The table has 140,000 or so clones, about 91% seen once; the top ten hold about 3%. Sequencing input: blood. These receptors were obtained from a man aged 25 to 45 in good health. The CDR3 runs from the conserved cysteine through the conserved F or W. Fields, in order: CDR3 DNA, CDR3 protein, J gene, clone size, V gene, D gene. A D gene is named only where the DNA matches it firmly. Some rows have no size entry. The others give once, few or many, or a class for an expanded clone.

cdr3_nt: TGTGCCAGTAGTTCGGATGACAGGGGAGCCGAAAAACTGTTTTTT
cdr3_aa: CASSSDDRGAEKLFF
j_call: TRBJ1-4
clone_size: .
v_call: TRBV19
d_call: TRBD1

cdr3_nt: TGTGCCAGCAGCCAACCGGGACTACTCTCCTACGAGCAGTACTTC
cdr3_aa: CASSQPGLLSYEQYF
j_call: TRBJ2-7
clone_size: .
v_call: TRBV14
d_call: TRBD2

cdr3_nt: TGTGCCAGCAGTTTAGAGGGCTCTGGAAACACCATATATTTT
cdr3_aa: CASSLEGSGNTIYF
j_call: TRBJ1-3
clone_size: few
v_call: TRBV28
d_call: .

cdr3_nt: TGTGCCAGCAGCACCCGGACTAGCGGGGGGCCTCTGACAAGCACAGATACGCAGTATTTT
cdr3_aa: CASSTRTSGGPLTSTDTQYF
j_call: TRBJ2-3
clone_size: .
v_call: TRBV9
d_call: TRBD2

cdr3_nt: TGCGCCAGCAGTGAGTCTACAGGGTGGAACACTGAAGCTTTCTTT
cdr3_aa: CASSESTGWNTEAFF
j_call: TRBJ1-1
clone_size: once
v_call: TRBV10-1
d_call: .

cdr3_nt: TGTGCCAGTAGTATAAGCGGGACCCACGATGAAAAACTGTTTTTT
cdr3_aa: CASSISGTHDEKLFF
j_call: TRBJ1-4
clone_size: once
v_call: TRBV19
d_call: .

cdr3_nt: TGTGCCAGCAGTCTTAGCGGGGGGGCCGCAGATACGCAGTATTTT
cdr3_aa: CASSLSGGAADTQYF
j_call: TRBJ2-3
clone_size: .
v_call: TRBV28
d_call: TRBD2

cdr3_nt: TGTGCCAGCAACCTACAGGGGGTTGGCTATGGCTACACCTTC
cdr3_aa: CASNLQGVGYGYTF
j_call: TRBJ1-2
clone_size: .
v_call: TRBV28
d_call: TRBD1

cdr3_nt: TGTGCCAGCAGATCCGGGGGGCTTTCCGAAAAACTGTTTTTT
cdr3_aa: CASRSGGLSEKLFF
j_call: TRBJ1-4
clone_size: .
v_call: TRBV28
d_call: .

cdr3_nt: TGTGCCACCAGCACCTGGACAGGGGGAAACATTCAGTACTTC
cdr3_aa: CATSTWTGGNIQYF
j_call: TRBJ2-4
clone_size: .
v_call: TRBV15
d_call: TRBD1

cdr3_nt: TGTGCCAGTAGTATTGGGGGGTCATACAATGAGCAGTTCTTC
cdr3_aa: CASSIGGSYNEQFF
j_call: TRBJ2-1
clone_size: .
v_call: TRBV19
d_call: .

cdr3_nt: TGCGCCAGCAGCTTCCAGGGAACTAATGAAAAACTGTTTTTT
cdr3_aa: CASSFQGTNEKLFF
j_call: TRBJ1-4
clone_size: .
v_call: TRBV5-1
d_call: .

cdr3_nt: TGTGCCAGTAGTATAGACCGTGCGGGGGGAACTGGGGCCAACGTCCTGACTTTC
cdr3_aa: CASSIDRAGGTGANVLTF
j_call: TRBJ2-6
clone_size: .
v_call: TRBV19
d_call: TRBD2

cdr3_nt: TGCGCCAGCAGCTTCTCGGCCTTTACCTACGAGCAGTACTTC
cdr3_aa: CASSFSAFTYEQYF
j_call: TRBJ2-7
clone_size: .
v_call: TRBV5-1
d_call: .

cdr3_nt: TGTGCCAGCAGCCTAAACCCACAGGGGACTAATGAAAAACTGTTTTTT
cdr3_aa: CASSLNPQGTNEKLFF
j_call: TRBJ1-4
clone_size: once
v_call: TRBV11-2
d_call: TRBD1

cdr3_nt: TGTGCCAGCTCCCTTAAAGGGACTAGCGGGGGGACGACCTACGAGCAGTACTTC
cdr3_aa: CASSLKGTSGGTTYEQYF
j_call: TRBJ2-7
clone_size: .
v_call: TRBV18
d_call: TRBD2

cdr3_nt: TGTGCCAGCAGCAGGGTTGGCAATGAGCAGTTCTTC
cdr3_aa: CASSRVGNEQFF
j_call: TRBJ2-1
clone_size: .
v_call: TRBV9
d_call: .

cdr3_nt: TGTGCCAGCAGCTTAGAGGGACTAGCTGTCAATGAGCAGTTCTTC
cdr3_aa: CASSLEGLAVNEQFF
j_call: TRBJ2-1
clone_size: .
v_call: TRBV7-2
d_call: TRBD2

cdr3_nt: TGTGCCAGCAGCGTAACGGAACAGGGGCCTAGCTCCTACGAGCAGTGCTTC
cdr3_aa: CASSVTEQGPSSYEQCF
j_call: TRBJ2-7
clone_size: .
v_call: TRBV9
d_call: TRBD1

cdr3_nt: TGCGCCAGCACTTCCTCTCCCGAGGGAGGGGACCGTAATGAAAAACTGTTTTTT
cdr3_aa: CASTSSPEGGDRNEKLFF
j_call: TRBJ1-4
clone_size: .
v_call: TRBV10-1
d_call: .

cdr3_nt: TGCGCCAGCAGCCAACTCACAGGGGGGACGACTGAAGCTTTCTTT
cdr3_aa: CASSQLTGGTTEAFF
j_call: TRBJ1-1
clone_size: .
v_call: TRBV4-1
d_call: TRBD1

cdr3_nt: TGTGCCAGCAGCCAAAGTGGAGTTCTGGATTCACCCCTCCACTTT
cdr3_aa: CASSQSGVLDSPLHF
j_call: TRBJ1-6
clone_size: .
v_call: TRBV7-3
d_call: .

cdr3_nt: TGTGCCAGCAGCTTTGGCACTAATGAAAAACTGTTTTTT
cdr3_aa: CASSFGTNEKLFF
j_call: TRBJ1-4
clone_size: .
v_call: TRBV5-6
d_call: .

cdr3_nt: TGTGCCAGCAGCCTGGGACAGGACTATGGCTACACCTTC
cdr3_aa: CASSLGQDYGYTF
j_call: TRBJ1-2
clone_size: once
v_call: TRBV5-4
d_call: TRBD1

cdr3_nt: TGTGCCAGCAGCTTAGTGGCTAGTGGGACCTACAATGAGCAGTTCTTC
cdr3_aa: CASSLVASGTYNEQFF
j_call: TRBJ2-1
clone_size: .
v_call: TRBV7-2
d_call: .

cdr3_nt: TGTGCCAGCAGCCGGACAGGGACAGGGCTAGATACGCAGTATTTT
cdr3_aa: CASSRTGTGLDTQYF
j_call: TRBJ2-3
clone_size: .
v_call: TRBV27
d_call: TRBD1

cdr3_nt: TGTGCCAGCAGTTACTTAGGACAGTTTGAAAAACTGTTTTTT
cdr3_aa: CASSYLGQFEKLFF
j_call: TRBJ1-4
clone_size: .
v_call: TRBV6-5
d_call: .

cdr3_nt: TGCGCCAGCAGCTTGACGCCAACCTACGAGCAGTACTTC
cdr3_aa: CASSLTPTYEQYF
j_call: TRBJ2-7
clone_size: once
v_call: TRBV5-1
d_call: .

cdr3_nt: TGTGCCAGTAGTATAGATAGGGGTGGCGGGGAGCTGTTTTTT
cdr3_aa: CASSIDRGGGELFF
j_call: TRBJ2-2
clone_size: .
v_call: TRBV19
d_call: .

cdr3_nt: TGTGCCAGCAGCTTAGATGGGGTGGGGCGGGATTCACCCCTCCACTTT
cdr3_aa: CASSLDGVGRDSPLHF
j_call: TRBJ1-6
clone_size: .
v_call: TRBV11-2
d_call: .

cdr3_nt: TGTGCCTGGAAAGAGTACGTTAACACTGAAGCTTTCTTT
cdr3_aa: CAWKEYVNTEAFF
j_call: TRBJ1-1
clone_size: .
v_call: TRBV30
d_call: .

cdr3_nt: TGTGCCAGCAGCCTCCGCCTGGGGAGGAAGGGAGATGAGCAGTTCTTC
cdr3_aa: CASSLRLGRKGDEQFF
j_call: TRBJ2-1
clone_size: .
v_call: TRBV14
d_call: .

cdr3_nt: TGTGCCAGTAACCCCCGTATGAACACTGAAGCTTTCTTT
cdr3_aa: CASNPRMNTEAFF
j_call: TRBJ1-1
clone_size: .
v_call: TRBV19
d_call: .

cdr3_nt: TGTGCCAGCAGCCCTCCTAACTATGGCTACACCTTC
cdr3_aa: CASSPPNYGYTF
j_call: TRBJ1-2
clone_size: .
v_call: TRBV6-2/TRBV6-3
d_call: .

cdr3_nt: TGTGCCAGCAGCTTAGATAGGGGGCAGAATGAAAAACTGTTTTTT
cdr3_aa: CASSLDRGQNEKLFF
j_call: TRBJ1-4
clone_size: .
v_call: TRBV7-9
d_call: TRBD1

cdr3_nt: TGTGCCAGCAGTGAGGGACAGCTGAACACTGAAGCTTTCTTT
cdr3_aa: CASSEGQLNTEAFF
j_call: TRBJ1-1
clone_size: .
v_call: TRBV6-1
d_call: TRBD1

cdr3_nt: TGTGCCAGCAGCCAAGGGGACTATGGCTACACCTTC
cdr3_aa: CASSQGDYGYTF
j_call: TRBJ1-2
clone_size: few
v_call: TRBV3-1/TRBV3-2
d_call: .

cdr3_nt: TGTGCCAGCAGTGAAACGGGACAGAACTCCTACGAGCAGTACTTC
cdr3_aa: CASSETGQNSYEQYF
j_call: TRBJ2-7
clone_size: .
v_call: TRBV2
d_call: TRBD1

cdr3_nt: TGTGCCAGCAGTTTATTCCTCGCAGATACGCAGTATTTT
cdr3_aa: CASSLFLADTQYF
j_call: TRBJ2-3
clone_size: .
v_call: TRBV12-3/TRBV12-4
d_call: .

cdr3_nt: TGTGCCAGCAGCCAAGACCCCCAATCGGGTACGCAGTATTTT
cdr3_aa: CASSQDPQSGTQYF
j_call: TRBJ2-3
clone_size: .
v_call: TRBV3-1/TRBV3-2
d_call: .

cdr3_nt: TGTGCCAGCACCAAAGGGGGACAGGGGAAGGGTACTGAAGCTTTCTTT
cdr3_aa: CASTKGGQGKGTEAFF
j_call: TRBJ1-1
clone_size: .
v_call: TRBV2
d_call: TRBD1

cdr3_nt: TGTGCCAGCAGTTCCCCCACAGGGTCGTTTTTCAATGAGCAGTTCTTC
cdr3_aa: CASSSPTGSFFNEQFF
j_call: TRBJ2-1
clone_size: .
v_call: TRBV27
d_call: .

cdr3_nt: TGTGCCAGTAAACCTACAGGGTTCACCGGGGAGCTGTTTTTT
cdr3_aa: CASKPTGFTGELFF
j_call: TRBJ2-2
clone_size: .
v_call: TRBV19
d_call: .

cdr3_nt: TGTGCCAGCAGCGAAAGCCTAGGGGGTAAGCAGTACTTC
cdr3_aa: CASSESLGGKQYF
j_call: TRBJ2-7
clone_size: .
v_call: TRBV7-8
d_call: .

cdr3_nt: TGTGCCACGGGCAACGGAAACACCATATATTTT
cdr3_aa: CATGNGNTIYF
j_call: TRBJ1-3
clone_size: .
v_call: TRBV24-1
d_call: .

cdr3_nt: TGTGCCATCAGTGAGGACACCGACACTGAAGCTTTCTTT
cdr3_aa: CAISEDTDTEAFF
j_call: TRBJ1-1
clone_size: .
v_call: TRBV10-3
d_call: .

cdr3_nt: TGTGCCAGCAGTTTAGTACCGACCCAGCCTTGGGACAGCCACTACACCTTC
cdr3_aa: CASSLVPTQPWDSHYTF
j_call: TRBJ1-2
clone_size: .
v_call: TRBV28
d_call: TRBD1

cdr3_nt: TGTGCTAGTGGTTTCCGAGGAACCTATAGCAATCAGCCCCAGCATTTT
cdr3_aa: CASGFRGTYSNQPQHF
j_call: TRBJ1-5
clone_size: .
v_call: TRBV12-5
d_call: .

cdr3_nt: TGTGCCAGCAGCTTAGACAAATTCGGGACTGAAGCTTTCTTT
cdr3_aa: CASSLDKFGTEAFF
j_call: TRBJ1-1
clone_size: .
v_call: TRBV7-3
d_call: .

cdr3_nt: TGTGCCAGCAGTTTTGGACAGGGGGCGAACATTCAGTACTTC
cdr3_aa: CASSFGQGANIQYF
j_call: TRBJ2-4
clone_size: .
v_call: TRBV28
d_call: TRBD1

cdr3_nt: TGTGCCAGCAGCTTAAATCGGGGGTTGATGACTGAAGCTTTCTTT
cdr3_aa: CASSLNRGLMTEAFF
j_call: TRBJ1-1
clone_size: .
v_call: TRBV11-2
d_call: .

cdr3_nt: TGCGCCAGCAGTCCAGCGGGGACCTACAATGAGCAGTTCTTC
cdr3_aa: CASSPAGTYNEQFF
j_call: TRBJ2-1
clone_size: .
v_call: TRBV10-1
d_call: TRBD2

cdr3_nt: TGTGCCAGCAGCTTACGGGGGAACTATGGCTACACCTTC
cdr3_aa: CASSLRGNYGYTF
j_call: TRBJ1-2
clone_size: .
v_call: TRBV7-2
d_call: .

cdr3_nt: TGTGCCAGCAGCTTGGAGACATCCTCGGGGCCCCAGCATTTT
cdr3_aa: CASSLETSSGPQHF
j_call: TRBJ1-5
clone_size: .
v_call: TRBV5-8
d_call: .

cdr3_nt: TGTGCCACTCTTGGACCGGCCAATGAGCAGTTCTTC
cdr3_aa: CATLGPANEQFF
j_call: TRBJ2-1
clone_size: .
v_call: TRBV6-6
d_call: .

cdr3_nt: TGTGCCGCAGGGACTGACCATTCCTACGAGCAGTACTTC
cdr3_aa: CAAGTDHSYEQYF
j_call: TRBJ2-7
clone_size: .
v_call: TRBV30
d_call: .

cdr3_nt: TGCGCCAGCACCGAGGGGCTAGCGGGGGGCAATGAGCAGTTCTTC
cdr3_aa: CASTEGLAGGNEQFF
j_call: TRBJ2-1
clone_size: .
v_call: TRBV10-1
d_call: TRBD2

cdr3_nt: TGTGCCAGCTCACCAGATGCAGGGGTTGAAGCTTTCTTT
cdr3_aa: CASSPDAGVEAFF
j_call: TRBJ1-1
clone_size: .
v_call: TRBV18
d_call: .

cdr3_nt: TGTGCCAGCAGTCGCCGGACCTCTGGAAACACCATATATTTT
cdr3_aa: CASSRRTSGNTIYF
j_call: TRBJ1-3
clone_size: once
v_call: TRBV6-5
d_call: .